This TCR beta chain was identified during a study of molecular identifiers for immune sequencing clone quantification. For the study at large: RNA, taken in replicates from about 21,000 or 97,000 naive CD8 cells, was split five ways, with four sequenced. Study-level results: Spiked Jurkat TCR RNA equivalent to one cell was reportedly detectable in 800,000 to 1,000,000 naive cells.

At least ten counts were recorded for this clonotype. Its specificity is not known. CDR1 and CDR2 from the germline V gene are DFQATT and SNEGSKA (reference sequence). This CDR3 is built from 12 residues. The ends were cut back, 6 bases at V and 0 bases at J, with 8 bases in the middle. Each CDR3 protein is one row after TCRdb ran MiXCR on the PCR reads. The table has about 640,000 distinct CDR3 sequences, 20% seen once. Sequencing was performed on naive CD8+ T cells from blood, with Jurkat cell RNA spiked in. Documented subset: FACS-sorted CD8+CD4-CCR7+CD45RA+ naive T cells. J is TRBJ1-1 and V is TRBV20-1; D is undetermined. The clonotype comes from a human donor in good health. Some libraries in this study had Jurkat cell RNA spiked in. The CDR3 nucleotides are TGCAGTGCCTACGGAATGAACACTGAAGCTTTCTTT. Protein sequence: CSAYGMNTEAFF.